The 3 T cell receptor beta chains below come from one sample, sequenced in a study of long-term antiretroviral therapy in people with HIV. The immunoSEQ assay was v3.0, run at survey level. Repertoires were generated with immunoSEQ multiplex PCR, while TCRdb's copy carries only in-frame clones and drops some. The sample has about 18,000 clones, around 79% seen once; the top ten hold about 6%. The sample here was unsorted PBMCs, taken at the start of antiretroviral therapy, before treatment. The receptors come from a man aged 18 to 35 with HIV.

This sequence joins TRBV5-1 and TRBJ2-1; possibly TRBD2 for D (5 bases). V was cut by 4 bases and J by 7 bases, with 12 bases left in between. CDR1 SGHRS and CDR2 YFSETQ come from the germline V gene. The CDR3 length is 13 residues. The CDR3 coding sequence is TGCGCCAGCAGCCTTGTCTCGGGGAATGAGCAGTTCTTC. Amino acids: CASSLVSGNEQFF.

In its sample, this clone was seen once. The V and J genes are TRBV14 and TRBJ1-2; 7 nucleotides line up with TRBD1. The V segment lost 3 bases and the J segment 4 bases; nucleotides outside the gene matches: 14. The CDR3 has 17 amino acids. From germline, CDR1 is SGHDN and CDR2 FVKESK. In DNA, the CDR3 is TGTGCCAGCAGCCACTGGAGTCAGGGGGAATCCCCCTATGGCTACACCTTC. This codes for CASSHWSQGESPYGYTF. The full variable domain, completed using reference TRBV14 and TRBJ1-2, is EAGVTQFPSHSVIEKGQTVTLRCDPISGHDNLYWYRRVMGKEIKFLLHFVKESKQDESGMPNNRFLAERTGGTYSTLKVQPAELEDSGVYFCASSHWSQGESPYGYTFGSGTRLTVV.

The chain recombines TRBV15 with TRBJ2-7; a possible D gene is TRBD2 (5 bases). V lost 0 bases and J lost 6, with 15 bases in between. Germline CDR1 reads LNHNV; CDR2 reads YYDKDF (reference sequence). This CDR3 has 15 amino acids. CDR3 nucleotide sequence: TGTGCCACCAGCAGAGATTTTTGGGTTCGGGGCGAGCAGTACTTC. Translation gives CATSRDFWVRGEQYF.